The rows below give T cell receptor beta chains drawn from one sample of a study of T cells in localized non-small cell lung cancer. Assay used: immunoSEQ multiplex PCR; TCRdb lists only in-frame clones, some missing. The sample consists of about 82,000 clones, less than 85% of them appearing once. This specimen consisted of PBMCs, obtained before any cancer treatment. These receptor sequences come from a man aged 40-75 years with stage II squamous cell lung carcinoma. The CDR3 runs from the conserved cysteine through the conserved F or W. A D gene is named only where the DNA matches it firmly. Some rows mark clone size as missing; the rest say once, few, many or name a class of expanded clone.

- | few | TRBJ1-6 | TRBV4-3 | CASSQGGGRYNSPLHF | TGCGCCAGCAGCCAAGGGGGGGGACGCTATAATTCACCCCTCCACTTT
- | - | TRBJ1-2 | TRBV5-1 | CASSLKGFYGYTF | TGCGCCAGCAGCTTGAAGGGTTTCTATGGCTACACCTTC
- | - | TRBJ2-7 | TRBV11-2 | CASSPRFNEQYF | TGTGCCAGCAGCCCCCGTTTCAACGAGCAGTACTTC
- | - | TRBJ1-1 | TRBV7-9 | CASSLALNTEAFF | TGTGCCAGCAGCCTGGCTTTGAACACTGAAGCTTTCTTT
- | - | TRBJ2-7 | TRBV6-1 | CASSESWGFPDEQYF | TGTGCCAGCAGTGAAAGTTGGGGGTTTCCGGACGAGCAGTACTTC
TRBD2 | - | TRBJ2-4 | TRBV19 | CASSIASGSRSKNIQYF | TGTGCCAGTAGTATAGCTAGCGGGAGTAGATCCAAAAACATTCAGTACTTC
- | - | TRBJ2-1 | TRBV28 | CASSLARDYNEQFF | TGTGCCAGCAGTTTAGCCAGGGACTACAATGAGCAGTTCTTC
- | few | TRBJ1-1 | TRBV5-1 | CASSAPMGAGTEAFF | TGCGCCAGCAGCGCCCCGATGGGAGCGGGCACTGAAGCTTTCTTT
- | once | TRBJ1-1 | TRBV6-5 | CASSPPGTRNTEAFF | TGTGCCAGCAGCCCACCCGGGACAAGGAACACTGAAGCTTTCTTT
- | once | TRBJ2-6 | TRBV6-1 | CASSVQATGANVLTF | TGTGCCAGCAGTGTACAGGCCACTGGGGCCAACGTCCTGACTTTC
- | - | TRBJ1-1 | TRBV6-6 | CASSPTPNTEAFF | TGTGCCAGCAGCCCCACGCCGAACACTGAAGCTTTCTTT
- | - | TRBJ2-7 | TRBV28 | CASKRTVRYEQYF | TGTGCCAGCAAAAGGACAGTCAGATACGAGCAGTACTTC
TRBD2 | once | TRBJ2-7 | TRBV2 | CASRESGSPSYEQYF | TGTGCCAGCAGAGAGAGCGGGAGCCCCTCCTACGAGCAGTACTTC
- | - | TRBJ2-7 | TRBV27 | CASSLKGYNSYEQYF | TGTGCCAGCAGTTTAAAGGGTTACAACTCCTACGAGCAGTACTTC
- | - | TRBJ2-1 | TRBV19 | CASSIPRPSSYNEQFF | TGTGCCAGTAGTATCCCGCGCCCAAGCTCCTACAATGAGCAGTTCTTC
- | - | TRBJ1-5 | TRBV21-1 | CADVGDDYSNQPQHF | TGTGCCGACGTGGGGGATGACTATAGCAATCAGCCCCAGCATTTT
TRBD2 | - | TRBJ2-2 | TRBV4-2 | CASSQDWASGSGELFF | TGTGCCAGCAGCCAAGATTGGGCTAGCGGGTCCGGGGAGCTGTTTTTT
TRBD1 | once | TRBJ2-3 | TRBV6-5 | CASSPGQGRDTQYF | TGTGCCAGCAGCCCGGGACAGGGTCGAGATACGCAGTATTTT
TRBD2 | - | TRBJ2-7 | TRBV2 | CASNSGRATEQYF | TGTGCCTCTAATAGCGGGAGGGCCACCGAGCAGTACTTC
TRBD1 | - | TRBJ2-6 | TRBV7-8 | CASSPDRGMANVLTF | TGTGCCAGCAGCCCGGACAGGGGCATGGCCAACGTCCTGACTTTC
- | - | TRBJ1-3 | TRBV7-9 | CASSLGQGNTIYF | TGTGCCAGCAGCTTAGGACAGGGAAACACCATATATTTT
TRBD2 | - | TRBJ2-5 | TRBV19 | CASSMTSGRETQYF | TGTGCCAGTAGTATGACTAGCGGGAGAGAGACCCAGTACTTC
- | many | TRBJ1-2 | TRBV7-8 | CASSGRGPYGYTF | TGTGCCAGCAGCGGACGGGGACCATATGGCTACACCTTC
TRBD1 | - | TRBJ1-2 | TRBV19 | CASSTVDRGLPNYGYTF | TGTGCCAGTAGTACTGTCGACAGGGGCCTGCCTAACTATGGCTACACCTTC